In this sample, the clone carrying this T cell receptor (beta chain) turned up many times. Its antigen is unidentified. V lost 0 bases and J lost 3, with 6 bases in between. Germline V lookup: CDR1 SGHRS, CDR2 YFSETQ. The CDR3 extends over 14 amino acids. TCRdb re-derived calls from the multiplex PCR reads in MiXCR, one entry per CDR3 protein. In the table there are a few hundred thousand distinct CDR3 sequences, around 35% of which are singletons. This entry comes from a study of breast tumors, draining lymph nodes, adjacent tissues. Study-level points and caveats: The lymph node origin of tumor T cells was framed as consistent with a hypothesis, not demonstrated. Findings are consistent with lymph node origin and intratumoral expansion of most tumor T cells. Tumors had less TCR diversity than lymph nodes, more than nontumor tissue. Luminal-like breast cancer showed significantly greater tumor-nontumor repertoire similarity than basal-like breast cancer did.

Breast cancer patients provided tissue from their axillary draining lymph nodes. This chain connects TRBV5-1 to TRBJ2-2, with D uncertain. This sequence was found in a female donor with breast cancer. Some clones in this sample may be carry-over from other donors' samples. Sequencing was carried out using axillary lymph node tissue. This chain's CDR3 is CASSLGPDTGELFF. CDR3 sequence (DNA): TGCGCCAGCAGCTTGGGACCAGACACCGGGGAGCTGTTTTTT. Looking up the rest from reference TRBV5-1 and TRBJ2-2 gives the full variable domain: KAGVTQTPRYLIKTRGQQVTLSCSPISGHRSVSWYQQTPGQGLQFLFEYFSETQRNKGNFPGRFSGRQFSNSRSEMNVSTLELGDSALYLCASSLGPDTGELFFGEGSRLTVL.